The 10 T cell receptor beta chains presented below share a single source sample, sequenced in a study of T cell responses to AZD1222 COVID-19 vaccine. Clones were read by immunoSEQ multiplex PCR, and TCRdb kept only the in-frame ones, dropping some. The profile shows 85,000 to 90,000 clones, about 90% of them singletons. The sequenced sample was peripheral blood, obtained on day 0 of MenACWY control vaccination. The receptors here all came from an adult in good health.

The V and J genes are TRBV10-2 and TRBJ2-1; the D is unclear. The V gene's germline CDR1 is WSHSY and CDR2 SAAADI. This CDR3 comprises 11 residues. V was trimmed by 1 base and J by 8 bases, leaving 3 bases between them. The CDR3 here is CASSEYHEQFF. CDR3 nucleotide sequence: TGCGCCAGCAGTGAGTACCATGAGCAGTTCTTC.

The J gene is TRBJ2-2, the V gene TRBV5-1; tentative D call: TRBD1 (6 bases). Germline V gives CDR1 SGHRS, CDR2 YFSETQ. The CDR3 totals 14 residues. With 4 bases removed from V and 1 base from J, the gap between germline ends came to 8 bases. The CDR3 loop is CASSVQGNTGELFF. As DNA, the CDR3 is TGCGCCAGCAGCGTACAGGGGAACACCGGGGAGCTGTTTTTT.

V and J are TRBV27 and TRBJ1-5; unclear D gene. CDR3 length: 13 amino acids. Germline loops: CDR1 MNHEY, CDR2 SMNVEV (reference sequence). V shed 6 bases and J shed 5 bases, with 11 bases lying between them. CDR3 sequence (DNA): TGTGCCAGCAGCCTGGATGTTCATCAGCCCCAGCATTTT. Translated, it gives CASSLDVHQPQHF.

In regard to this clone: The sample carries other DNA sequences with the same CDR3. The J gene is TRBJ1-5, the V gene TRBV28; unclear D gene. The ends were cut back, 3 bases at V and 3 bases at J, with 9 bases in the middle. The length of the CDR3 is 14 residues. The germline V gene has CDR1 MDHEN and CDR2 SYDVKM. CDR3 sequence (DNA): TGTGCCAGCAGTTTTGGTGAAGTCAATCAGCCCCAGCATTTT. Amino acids: CASSFGEVNQPQHF.

The CDR3 loop reads CASSPPGSDEQYF. The CDR3 coding sequence is TGTGCCAGCAGCCCCCCGGGGTCCGACGAGCAGTACTTC. The chain carries TRBV11-2 and TRBJ2-7; D perhaps matches TRBD2 (5 bases). Germline CDR1 reads SGHAT; CDR2 reads FQNNGV. The CDR3 is 13 residues long. V was pared by 5 bases and J by 5 bases, with 13 bases between.

The chain employs TRBV10-3 and TRBJ2-1, with 12 positions matching TRBD1. Per germline, CDR1 ENHRY and CDR2 SYGVKD. The CDR3 is made up of 14 amino acids. Trimming took 10 bases from V and 5 from J; bases not matched to a gene: 6. In DNA form, the CDR3 reads TGTGCCACATCGGGACAGGGGGCCCACAATGAGCAGTTCTTC. This sequence encodes CATSGQGAHNEQFF.

This clone has a handful of counts. The chain carries TRBV2 and TRBJ2-7; no definite D call. V was trimmed by 4 bases and J by 4 bases, leaving 2 bases between them. The CDR3 contains 10 residues. Germline V gene sequence: CDR1 SNHLY, CDR2 FYNNEI. CDR3 in DNA: TGTGCCAGCAGTGGATACGAGCAGTACTTC. It yields the protein CASSGYEQYF.

The V call is TRBV7-9, the J call TRBJ2-7; 9 positions match TRBD1. CDR3 length: 13 amino acids. Germline V gene lookup returns CDR1 SEHNR and CDR2 FQNEAQ (reference sequence). Unmatched junction bases numbered 7, after V lost 5 bases and J lost 8 bases. The chain's CDR3 is CASSRGDREQQYF. The CDR3 bases are TGTGCCAGCAGCCGAGGGGACAGGGAGCAGCAGTACTTC.

The chain employs TRBV25-1 and TRBJ2-3; 14 bases map to TRBD2. The CDR3 sequence is 17 residues long. Germline CDR1 and CDR2: MGHDK and SYGVNS. V shed 6 bases, J shed 5 bases, and the junction held 10 bases outside the gene matches. The CDR3 sequence: CASRAGTSGRYLDTQYF. CDR3 nucleotides: TGTGCCAGCAGAGCCGGGACTAGCGGGAGATATCTAGATACGCAGTATTTT.

J is TRBJ1-5 and V is TRBV4-1; D uncertain. V gave up 4 bases and J gave up 0 bases, with 7 bases separating them. CDR1 MGHRA and CDR2 YSYEKL come from the germline V gene. CDR3 length: 14 amino acids. In DNA, the CDR3 is TGCGCCAGCAGCCCCCTTGATAGCAATCAGCCCCAGCATTTT. It encodes CASSPLDSNQPQHF.